The clone carrying this TCR beta chain has more than one count but fewer than ten. PBMCs numbering at least 6.5 million were isolated per sample. This specimen comes from a study of blood T cells in healthy people across ages. PCR was performed a second time for about 7 to 12 cycles using a sample-barcoded 5' primer and a J-beta primer mix. TCRdb used MiXCR to reprocess the 5' RACE reads, holding one entry per CDR3 protein. The repertoire holds around 1.1 million distinct CDR3 sequences, with 35% to 40% as singletons. Unmatched junction bases numbered 19, after V lost 6 bases and J lost 0 bases. The V gene's germline CDR1 is SGHRS and CDR2 YFSETQ. The CDR3 has 19 residues.

The TCR comes from a young man in good health. This rearrangement joins TRBV5-1 to TRBJ2-3, with 7 bases lining up with TRBD2. Material: blood. Written as DNA, the CDR3 is TGCGCCAGCACTCGGGGGGTGTCTAGCGGAAGTTCTAGCACAGATACGCAGTATTTT. It yields the protein CASTRGVSSGSSSTDTQYF. The full variable domain, completed using reference TRBV5-1 and TRBJ2-3, is KAGVTQTPRYLIKTRGQQVTLSCSPISGHRSVSWYQQTPGQGLQFLFEYFSETQRNKGNFPGRFSGRQFSNSRSEMNVSTLELGDSALYLCASTRGVSSGSSSTDTQYFGPGTRLTVL.